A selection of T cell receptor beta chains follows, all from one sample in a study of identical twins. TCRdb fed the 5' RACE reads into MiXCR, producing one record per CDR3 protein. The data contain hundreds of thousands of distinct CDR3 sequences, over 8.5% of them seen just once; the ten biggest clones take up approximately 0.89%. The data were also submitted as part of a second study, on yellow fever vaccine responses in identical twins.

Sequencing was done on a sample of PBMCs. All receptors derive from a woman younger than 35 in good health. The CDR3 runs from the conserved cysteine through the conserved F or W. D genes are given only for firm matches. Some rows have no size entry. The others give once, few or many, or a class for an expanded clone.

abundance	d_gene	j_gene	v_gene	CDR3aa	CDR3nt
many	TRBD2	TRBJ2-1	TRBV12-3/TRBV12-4	CASSLSAGRDNEQFF	TGTGCCAGCAGTTTATCGGCAGGGAGGGACAATGAGCAGTTCTTC
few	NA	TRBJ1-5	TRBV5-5	CASSRDWAGNQPQHF	TGTGCCAGCAGCCGGGACTGGGCGGGCAATCAGCCCCAGCATTTT
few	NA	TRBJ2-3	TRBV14	CASSRSGYTDTQYF	TGTGCCAGCAGCCGCAGCGGCTACACAGATACGCAGTATTTT
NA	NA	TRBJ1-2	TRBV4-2	CASSVTPGRAGTPEGYTF	TGTGCCAGCAGCGTCACCCCGGGGCGCGCAGGGACCCCGGAAGGCTACACCTTC
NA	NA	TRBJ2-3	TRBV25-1	CASSLVLEAGTERDTQYF	TGTGCCAGCAGTCTAGTTCTAGAGGCCGGGACGGAGAGAGATACGCAGTATTTT
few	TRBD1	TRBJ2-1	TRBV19	CASSKGQAPRQFF	TGTGCCAGTAGTAAGGGACAGGCCCCAAGACAGTTCTTC
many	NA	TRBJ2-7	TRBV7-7	CASSRPPKHQPYEQYF	TGTGCTAGCAGCCGACCGCCCAAGCATCAACCCTACGAGCAGTACTTC
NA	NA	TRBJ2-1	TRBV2	CASTETGGYYNEQFF	TGTGCCAGCACAGAGACTGGAGGGTACTACAATGAGCAGTTCTTC
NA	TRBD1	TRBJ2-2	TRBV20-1	CSARSPPGQGVTGELFF	TGCAGTGCTAGGAGTCCCCCGGGACAGGGAGTAACCGGGGAGCTGTTTTTT
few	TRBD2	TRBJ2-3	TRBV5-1	CASSSGLASDTQYF	TGCGCCAGCAGCTCAGGACTAGCCTCAGATACGCAGTATTTT
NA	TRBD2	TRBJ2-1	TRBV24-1	CATSDLPGPGTSGRAMEQFF	TGTGCCACCAGTGATTTGCCGGGACCCGGGACTAGCGGGAGAGCAATGGAGCAGTTCTTC
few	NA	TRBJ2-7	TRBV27	CASRKTDGPYEQYF	TGTGCCAGCAGGAAAACTGACGGACCCTACGAGCAGTACTTC
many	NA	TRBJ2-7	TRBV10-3	CAISEGGGYEQYF	TGTGCCATCAGTGAGGGGGGCGGGTACGAGCAGTACTTC
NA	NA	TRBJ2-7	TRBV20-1	CSARPGGSEQYF	TGCAGTGCTAGACCCGGGGGAAGCGAGCAGTACTTC
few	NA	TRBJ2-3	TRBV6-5	CASSYGTVSTDTQYF	TGTGCCAGCAGTTACGGTACAGTCAGCACAGATACGCAGTATTTT
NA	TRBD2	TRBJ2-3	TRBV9	CASSSALAVRDTQYF	TGTGCCAGCAGCTCGGCGCTAGCGGTCAGGGATACGCAGTATTTT
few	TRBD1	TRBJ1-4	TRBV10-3	CATAGQADEKLFF	TGTGCCACCGCGGGACAGGCGGATGAAAAACTGTTTTTT
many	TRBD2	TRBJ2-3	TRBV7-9	CASSSRLAGESTDTQYF	TGTGCCAGCAGCTCAAGACTAGCGGGAGAGAGCACAGATACGCAGTATTTT
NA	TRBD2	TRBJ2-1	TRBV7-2	CASSLSGGGDNEQFF	TGTGCCAGCAGCTTATCAGGCGGGGGGGACAATGAGCAGTTCTTC
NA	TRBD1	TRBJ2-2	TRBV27	CASSRPTGQGFGELFF	TGTGCCAGCAGCCGCCCCACGGGACAGGGATTCGGGGAGCTGTTTTTT
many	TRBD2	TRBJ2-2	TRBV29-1	CSVQNPGLAGGLNTGELFF	TGCAGCGTTCAAAATCCCGGACTAGCGGGAGGGCTGAACACCGGGGAGCTGTTTTTT
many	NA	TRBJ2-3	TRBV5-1	CASRDQFRGASTDTQYF	TGCGCCAGCAGAGACCAGTTCCGGGGGGCTAGCACAGATACGCAGTATTTT
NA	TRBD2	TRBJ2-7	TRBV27	CASIRTSAGRTEQYF	TGTGCCAGCATTCGGACTAGCGCGGGCCGCACGGAGCAGTACTTC
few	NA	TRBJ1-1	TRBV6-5	CASSYPAGQGLTEAFF	TGTGCCAGCAGTTACCCGGCGGGGCAGGGGTTGACTGAAGCTTTCTTT
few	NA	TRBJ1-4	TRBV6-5	CASSYSPSSNEKLFF	TGTGCCAGCAGTTACTCCCCCTCGAGTAATGAAAAACTGTTTTTT
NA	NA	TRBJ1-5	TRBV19	CASSIPGAGNQPQHF	TGTGCCAGTAGTATCCCGGGGGCTGGCAATCAGCCCCAGCATTTT
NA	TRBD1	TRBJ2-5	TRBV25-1	CASSEKKGQGQGGQETQYF	TGTGCCAGCAGTGAAAAGAAGGGCCAAGGACAGGGGGGCCAAGAGACCCAGTACTTC
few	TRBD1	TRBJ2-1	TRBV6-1	CASTLAGTGNGNEQFF	TGTGCCAGCACTCTGGCCGGGACAGGGAATGGCAATGAGCAGTTCTTC
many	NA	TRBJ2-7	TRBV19	CASSIQRESYEQYF	TGTGCCAGTAGTATCCAAAGGGAGAGCTACGAGCAGTACTTC
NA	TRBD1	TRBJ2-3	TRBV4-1	CASSPGQGVTDTQYF	TGCGCCAGCAGCCCCGGACAGGGGGTTACAGATACGCAGTATTTT
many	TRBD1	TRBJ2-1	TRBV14	CASSQEVRRTGANEQFF	TGTGCCAGCAGCCAAGAAGTTCGGAGGACAGGGGCCAATGAGCAGTTCTTC
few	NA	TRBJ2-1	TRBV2	CASATRGLYNEQFF	TGTGCCAGCGCCACGAGGGGGTTATACAATGAGCAGTTTTTC
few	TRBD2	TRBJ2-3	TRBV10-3	CAISDRLAGGTDTQYF	TGTGCCATCAGTGATCGACTAGCGGGAGGCACAGATACGCAGTATTTT
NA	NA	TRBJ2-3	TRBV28	CASSSSGIPETDTQYF	TGTGCCAGCAGTTCATCAGGGATTCCAGAAACAGATACGCAGTATTTT
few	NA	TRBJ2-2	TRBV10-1	CASSEPRMGTGELFF	TGCGCCAGCAGTGAGCCCCGAATGGGCACCGGGGAGCTGTTTTTT
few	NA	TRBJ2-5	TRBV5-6	CASSPEDVGGRWGTQYF	TGTGCCAGCAGCCCAGAGGATGTCGGGGGCAGGTGGGGGACCCAGTACTTC
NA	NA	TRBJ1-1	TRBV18	CASSGRVMNTEAFF	TGTGCCAGCTCGGGAAGGGTAATGAACACTGAAGCTTTCTTT
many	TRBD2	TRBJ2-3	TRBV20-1	CSASESSGSMVDTQYF	TGCAGTGCTAGTGAGTCTAGCGGGAGTATGGTAGATACGCAGTATTTT
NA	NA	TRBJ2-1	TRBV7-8	CASSLYRVTPYNEQFF	TGTGCCAGCAGCCTGTACAGGGTGACGCCCTACAATGAGCAGTTCTTC
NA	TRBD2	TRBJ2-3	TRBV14	CASSQAGLAGDTQYF	TGTGCCAGCAGCCAAGCGGGACTAGCGGGAGATACGCAGTATTTT
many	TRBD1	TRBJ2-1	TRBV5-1	CASSLEGTAFYNEQFF	TGCGCCAGCAGCTTAGAAGGGACAGCCTTTTACAATGAGCAGTTCTTC
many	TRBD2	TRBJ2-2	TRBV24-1	CATSEEGLAFTGELFF	TGTGCCACCAGTGAGGAGGGACTAGCTTTCACCGGGGAGCTGTTTTTT
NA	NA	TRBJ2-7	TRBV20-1	CSWGDHSYEQYF	TGCAGTTGGGGGGACCACAGCTACGAGCAGTACTTC
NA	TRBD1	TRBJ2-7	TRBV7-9	CASRDSASYEQYF	TGTGCCAGCCGGGACAGCGCATCCTACGAGCAGTACTTC
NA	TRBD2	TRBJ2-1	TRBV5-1	CASSFSGSRLHEQFF	TGCGCCAGCAGCTTTAGCGGGAGCAGGTTGCATGAGCAGTTCTTC
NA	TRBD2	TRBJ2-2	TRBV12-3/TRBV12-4	CASSPASGMNTGELFF	TGTGCCAGCAGTCCGGCTAGCGGGATGAACACCGGGGAGCTGTTTTTT
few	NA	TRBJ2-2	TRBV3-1	CASSSFLTSGELFF	TGTGCCAGCAGCTCTTTCTTGACGTCCGGGGAGCTGTTTTTT
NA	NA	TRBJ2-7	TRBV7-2	CASSTHTSLSYEQYF	TGTGCCAGCAGCACGCACACGTCTCTTAGCTACGAGCAGTACTTC
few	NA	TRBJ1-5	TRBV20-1	CSARDLQGSVNQPQHF	TGCAGTGCTAGAGATCTACAGGGCTCGGTCAATCAGCCCCAGCATTTT
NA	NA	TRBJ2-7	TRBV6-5	CASSYLPASDEQYF	TGTGCCAGCAGTTACCTTCCTGCCAGCGACGAGCAGTACTTC
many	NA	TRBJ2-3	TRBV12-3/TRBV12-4	CASTQGQSHTDTQYF	TGTGCCAGCACCCAAGGGCAGTCCCACACAGATACGCAGTATTTT